This T cell receptor beta chain was sequenced in a study of response to subunit inactivated influenza vaccine. About this clonotype itself: What it recognizes is unknown.

Between the trimmed V and J ends, which lost 7 bases and 1 base, there was a span of 10 bases. The germline V gene encodes CDR1 SNHLY and CDR2 FYNNEI. This CDR3 is built from 13 residues. Findings and limits, study-wide: Few additional T cells are recruited per seasonal influenza vaccination, authors suggested.

TCRdb recomputed calls from the RT-PCR reads with MiXCR, one row per CDR3 protein. The sample contains 610,000 or so distinct CDR3 sequences, around 15% of which appear only once. V gene TRBV2 combines with J gene TRBJ1-1, with unresolved D. The input for sequencing was PBMCs from blood, taken approximately 12 days after vaccination. The source of this sequence is a man aged 45 to 65 who received an inactivated influenza vaccine. The CDR3, as DNA: TGTGCCAGCACCCCCACCCCGAACACTGAAGCTTTCTTT. Its translation: CASTPTPNTEAFF.